This T cell receptor (beta chain) was found in a study of siplizumab effects on memory and regulatory T cells. Around 96,000 TCR templates were measured in each sample. Sequenced by immunoSEQ multiplex PCR; TCRdb stores in-frame clones only, minus some. The sample lists about 87,000 clones; 94% were seen once. Study outcomes and limitations: Major contributors to the alloresponse seemed to be naive T cells, which also appeared more diverse than memory cells. Phenotypic classification as naive or memory proved unattainable for roughly 75-96% of proliferating CD4+ or CD8+ clones. Siplizumab cultures yielded proliferating Tregs whose suppressive function was not confirmed.

V shed 4 bases, J shed 2 bases, and the junction held 9 bases outside the gene matches. CDR3 length: 16 amino acids. CDR1 and CDR2 from the germline V gene are SGHNT and YYREEE (reference sequence). In regard to this clone: Its specificity is not known.

The chain links TRBV5-4 to TRBJ2-7, with 10 positions matching TRBD1. The receptor was derived from a human donor in good health. The source material was non-Treg CD4+ T cells sorted from blood. The chain's CDR3 is CASSLPGDRGTYEQYF. CDR3 nucleotide sequence: TGTGCCAGCAGCCTCCCGGGGGACAGGGGAACCTACGAGCAGTACTTC.